The 19 T cell receptor beta chains presented below share a single source sample, sequenced in a study of blood T cell repertoires in COVID-19. Method: immunoSEQ multiplex PCR; TCRdb's copy keeps in-frame clones and lacks some. The profile covers approximately 100,000 clones, with about 91% appearing a single time and roughly 5.6% taken by the ten largest. The specimen sequenced was peripheral blood. These receptors came from a human donor in a cohort sampled during active COVID-19.

The rearrangement links TRBV15 to TRBJ2-1; 7 positions match TRBD2. The CDR3 spans 19 residues. CDR1 LNHNV and CDR2 YYDKDF come from the germline V gene (reference sequence). The V segment lost 6 bases and the J segment 2 bases; nucleotides outside the gene matches: 19. The CDR3 region is CATSSTSRPTGGPYNEQFF. CDR3 sequence (DNA): TGTGCCACCAGTTCCACTTCCCGTCCCACGGGAGGCCCCTACAATGAGCAGTTCTTC. Full variable domain (rest looked up from reference TRBV15 and TRBJ2-1): DAMVIQNPRYQVTQFGKPVTLSCSQTLNHNVMYWYQQKSSQAPKLLFHYYDKDFNNEADTPDNFQSRRPNTSFCFLDIRSPGLGDTAMYLCATSSTSRPTGGPYNEQFFGPGTRLTVL.

The V and J genes are TRBV12-5 and TRBJ2-5, with D tentatively TRBD1 (7 bases). The CDR3 is made up of 14 amino acids. The germline gives CDR1 LGHNT, CDR2 FRNRAP. The germline V and J ends were trimmed by 4 bases and 4 bases, with 13 bases remaining between them. CDR3 bases: TGTGCTAGTGGTTGGGGCAGGGGGGTAGAGACCCAGTACTTC. As protein: CASGWGRGVETQYF.

The chain is built from TRBV29-1 and TRBJ1-2, with D perhaps TRBD1 (5 bases). The CDR3 totals 14 residues. Germline V CDR1 and CDR2: SQVTM, ANQGSEA. The germline V and J ends were trimmed by 4 bases and 3 bases, with 15 bases remaining between them. The DNA of the CDR3 is TGCAGCGTTGTATCCCAGGGTTATTACTATGGCTACACCTTC. It specifies CSVVSQGYYYGYTF.

The chain links TRBV27 to TRBJ2-2; a weak D match, TRBD2 (6 bases). Trimming stripped 4 bases from V and 2 bases from J, with 11 bases between. This CDR3 has 15 residues. Germline CDR1 and CDR2: MNHEY and SMNVEV (reference sequence). CDR3 amino acids: CASSYGTVNTGELFF. The CDR3 DNA reads as TGTGCCAGCAGTTACGGGACTGTCAACACCGGGGAGCTGTTTTTT.

The chain links TRBV9 to TRBJ2-1; maybe TRBD2 (6 bases). Germline CDR1 is SGDLS and CDR2 is YYNGEE. Deletions cut 0 bases from V and 2 bases from J, with 6 bases between. The CDR3 totals 14 residues. The CDR3 protein is CASSVGGTYNEQFF. The CDR3 DNA is TGTGCCAGCAGCGTAGGCGGGACCTACAATGAGCAGTTCTTC.

The gene calls are TRBV16 and TRBJ1-1; perhaps TRBD1 as D (5 bases). Trimming cost V 0 bases and J 11 bases, with 13 bases left between them. Germline CDR1 and CDR2: KGHSY and FQNENV. The CDR3 has 13 amino acids. The CDR3 sequence is CASSQSGGRHAFF. CDR3 in DNA: TGTGCCAGCAGCCAATCGGGGGGTAGGCACGCTTTCTTT.

CDR3 protein: CASIGSYNSPLHF. In DNA form, the CDR3 reads TGTGCCAGCATCGGCTCCTATAATTCACCCCTCCACTTT. The rearrangement links TRBV3-1 (or the pseudogene TRBV3-2) to TRBJ1-6; D gene ambiguous. CDR3 length: 13 amino acids. V shed 7 bases and J shed 0 bases, with 4 bases lying between them. Germline V gives CDR1 LGHDT, CDR2 YNNKEL (reference sequence).

The table lists this clone with a count of one. The rearrangement links TRBV6-2 or TRBV6-3 to TRBJ2-2, with 7 nucleotides matching TRBD2. Looked up from germline, CDR1 is MNHEY and CDR2 is SVGEGT. The CDR3 has 18 residues. After removal of 6 bases from V and 4 bases from J, the junction contained 17 bases not matched to a gene. The CDR3 DNA follows: TGTGCCAGCAGCCGCGTTGCGGCGCGGGAGTGGCCCACCGGGGAGCTGTTTTTT. Protein: CASSRVAAREWPTGELFF.

The rearrangement joins TRBV15 to TRBJ1-2; D gene unclear. Trimming left V 5 bases short and J 0 bases short, with 10 bases between. Germline V gene lookup returns CDR1 LNHNV and CDR2 YYDKDF (reference sequence). The CDR3 totals 14 residues. The CDR3 sequence: CATSSRGANYGYTF. Written as DNA, the CDR3 is TGTGCCACCAGCTCTCGTGGAGCTAACTATGGCTACACCTTC. Variable domain in full (rest from reference TRBV15 and TRBJ1-2): DAMVIQNPRYQVTQFGKPVTLSCSQTLNHNVMYWYQQKSSQAPKLLFHYYDKDFNNEADTPDNFQSRRPNTSFCFLDIRSPGLGDTAMYLCATSSRGANYGYTFGSGTRLTVV.

The V gene is TRBV5-4, the J gene TRBJ1-1, with 7 bases lining up with TRBD1. The CDR3 is 16 amino acids. J gave up 5 bases and V 4 bases, and 14 bases lay outside the gene matches. Germline loops: CDR1 SGHNT, CDR2 YYREEE (reference sequence). The CDR3 nucleotides are TGTGCCAGCAGCCCACGACAGGGTGGATTTGGTACTGAAGCTTTCTTT. It is translated as CASSPRQGGFGTEAFF.

The J gene is TRBJ2-3, the V gene TRBV27; D is possibly TRBD2 (6 bases). The CDR3 sequence is 16 residues long. Germline-derived CDR1 and CDR2 are MNHEY and SMNVEV (reference sequence). V shed 6 bases and J shed 2 bases, with 18 bases lying between them. The CDR3 loop is CASSPLGGSDTDTQYF. CDR3 coding DNA: TGTGCCAGCAGCCCCCTCGGGGGATCTGACACAGATACGCAGTATTTT.

The chain recombines TRBV4-3 with TRBJ1-2, with no clear D. The V end lost 0 bases, the J end lost 2 bases, and 10 bases lay between the germline ends. The germline gives CDR1 LGHNA, CDR2 YSLEER. CDR3 length: 15 residues. The chain's CDR3 is CASSQEVGENYGYTF. In DNA form, the CDR3 reads TGCGCCAGCAGCCAAGAGGTCGGGGAAAACTATGGCTACACCTTC.

J is TRBJ1-1 and V is TRBV28; D is unclear. The CDR3 length is 14 residues. Trimming removed 3 bases at V and 4 bases at J, with 12 bases between. CDR1 is MDHEN, CDR2 SYDVKM, per germline. CDR3 loop: CASSFRGGSTEAFF. DNA for the CDR3: TGTGCCAGCAGTTTTCGGGGAGGTAGCACTGAAGCTTTCTTT. Using reference TRBV28 and TRBJ1-1 for the parts outside the CDR3, the full variable domain is DVKVTQSSRYLVKRTGEKVFLECVQDMDHENMFWYRQDPGLGLRLIYFSYDVKMKEKGDIPEGYSVSREKKERFSLILESASTNQTSMYLCASSFRGGSTEAFFGQGTRLTVV.

The chain employs TRBV30 and TRBJ2-7; 9 bases align to TRBD1. Trimming at V came to 2 bases and at J to 2 bases, leaving 19 bases not matched to a gene. The CDR3 totals 19 residues. Germline lookup yields CDR1 GTSNPN and CDR2 SVGIG (reference sequence). DNA of the CDR3: TGTGCCTGGAGTAGGAAGGGACAGGGTTCCTCTTCGTCGGCCTACGAGCAGTACTTC. As protein: CAWSRKGQGSSSSAYEQYF.

The chain uses TRBV15 and TRBJ1-3, with D perhaps TRBD1 (5 bases). This CDR3 contains 13 residues. Per germline, CDR1 LNHNV and CDR2 YYDKDF (reference sequence). V lost 2 bases to trimming and J lost 8 bases, with 10 bases between them. In DNA form, the CDR3 reads TGTGCCACCAGCAGACAGGGTACAGACACCATATATTTT. This encodes CATSRQGTDTIYF.

This clone was seen a single time. Other DNA variants within this sample encode the same CDR3. The rearrangement joins TRBV7-2 to TRBJ2-3; D is ambiguous. The germline CDR1 and CDR2 sequences are SGHTA and FQGNSA. The ends were cut back, 4 bases at V and 5 bases at J, with 10 bases in the middle. The CDR3 consists of 13 residues. CDR3 protein: CASSSRVGDTQYF. For the CDR3, the DNA is TGTGCCAGCAGCTCCCGCGTCGGAGATACGCAGTATTTT.

The gene calls are TRBV15 and TRBJ1-5; 8 bases line up with TRBD1. The V gene's germline CDR1 is LNHNV and CDR2 YYDKDF (reference sequence). This CDR3 has 15 amino acids. The junction had 5 bases not matched to a gene; V was cut back by 3 bases and J by 4 bases. The CDR3 DNA reads as TGTGCCACCAGCAGCGGGACAGGCCCTAATCAGCCCCAGCATTTT. The encoded protein is CATSSGTGPNQPQHF.

This clone was counted a single time. This sequence joins TRBV28 and TRBJ1-2; perhaps TRBD1 as D (5 bases). Germline V lookup: CDR1 MDHEN, CDR2 SYDVKM. The V gene lost 6 bases and the J gene lost 4 bases, with 15 bases spanning the gap. The CDR3 loop spans 14 amino acids. The CDR3 nucleotides read TGTGCCAGCAGCCTGACAGCCGACTTCTATGGCTACACCTTC. This codes for CASSLTADFYGYTF.

This clone was seen more than once but under ten times. The chain carries TRBV5-1 and TRBJ1-6; D remains ambiguous. The germline V gene has CDR1 SGHRS and CDR2 YFSETQ. Deletions cut 0 bases from V and 6 bases from J, with 7 bases between. This CDR3 spans 14 amino acids. Here the CDR3 DNA reads TGCGCCAGCAGCTTGGACAGCCCTAATTCACCCCTCCACTTT. It encodes CASSLDSPNSPLHF.